This T cell receptor (beta chain) is drawn from a study of CD8+CD57+ T cells in acquired aplastic anemia. The overall study: Sorting CD4+ and CD8+ cells gave DNA averaging approximately 3 ug. Among healthy donors, CD4+ cells averaged about 9.9 million reads.

This CDR3 has 14 amino acids. CDR1 is SNHLY, CDR2 FYNNEI, per germline. Trimming pared 8 bases from V and 3 bases from J, leaving 15 bases between. Template material for TCR beta VDJ and CDR3 profiling consisted of genomic DNA. TCRdb reprocessed the reads via MiXCR and lists one record per CDR3 protein. The sample contains around 200,000 distinct CDR3 sequences, 54% of which appear only once. This clonotype was observed a handful of times. This TCR was recovered from a human donor in good health, serving as a control. Input material: sorted CD4+, CD8+, or CD8+CD57+ T cells (not recorded which) from PBMCs. This sequence joins TRBV2 and TRBJ2-3, with a possible D match to TRBD1 (5 bases). CDR3 sequence reads: CASDRAGRTDTQYF. CDR3 nucleotides: TGTGCCAGCGATAGGGCAGGGCGGACAGATACGCAGTATTTT.